These 6 T cell receptor beta chains share one sample of origin, sequenced in a study of blood T cells in healthy people across ages. Primers used in a second PCR of roughly 6 to 12 cycles were a sample-barcoded 5' primer and a J-beta primer mix. MiXCR, applied by TCRdb to the 5' RACE reads, yields one record per CDR3 protein. The sample records some 760,000 distinct CDR3 sequences, 20% to 25% being singletons. These data also featured in a second study, about T cells of mothers and their children.

Sequenced: blood. Source of these receptors: a boy aged 5 to 17 in good health.

CDR3 nucleotide sequence: TGTGCCAGCAGCTTAGGAGCGAGGAGGGGTTACGAGGAGACCCAGTACTTC. Translation gives CASSLGARRGYEETQYF. The J gene is TRBJ2-5, the V gene TRBV7-2; possible D gene TRBD2, 6 bases. The V end was cut by 1 base, the J end by 5 bases, with 20 bases between. This CDR3 comprises 17 residues. From germline, CDR1 is SGHTA and CDR2 FQGNSA.

This clonotype was observed a handful of times. This chain connects TRBV20-1 to TRBJ2-3; 16 positions agree with TRBD2. Germline V CDR1 and CDR2: DFQATT, SNEGSKA (reference sequence). This CDR3 contains 18 residues. J gave up 5 bases and V 3 bases, and 11 bases lay outside the gene matches. The CDR3 protein is CSARDPGLAGGSVDTQYF. DNA of the CDR3: TGCAGTGCTAGGGATCCGGGACTAGCGGGAGGGTCGGTAGATACGCAGTATTTT.

The chain has TRBV7-3 and TRBJ2-2; D could derive from TRBD1 or TRBD2 (5 bases each). The germline V and J ends were trimmed by 5 bases and 7 bases, with 14 bases remaining between them. This CDR3 has 14 residues. Germline assignment: CDR1 SGHTA and CDR2 FQGTGA. In DNA form, the CDR3 reads TGTGCCAGCAGCCGGGACCTTATGGGCGGGGAGCTGTTTTTT. This codes for CASSRDLMGGELFF.

The chain combines TRBV27 with TRBJ2-5; 8 nucleotides agree with TRBD2. CDR3 length equals 14 residues. Germline V gene data show CDR1 as MNHEY and CDR2 as SMNVEV (reference sequence). The ends lost 5 bases at V and 5 bases at J; junction bases unmatched: 7. CDR3 amino acids: CASSPGLAPETQYF. The CDR3 DNA reads TGTGCCAGCAGTCCCGGACTAGCCCCGGAGACCCAGTACTTC.

This clonotype appeared a few times. V gene TRBV12-3 or TRBV12-4 combines with J gene TRBJ2-1; 8 bases map to TRBD1. The trim removed 5 bases at V and 9 bases at J, leaving 12 bases unmatched. The CDR3 length is 15 residues. The CDR3 loop is CASSAGDRGVAEQFF. The CDR3 region has the DNA TGTGCCAGCAGTGCGGGCGACAGGGGAGTCGCTGAGCAGTTCTTC.

CDR3 region: CASSLANQGGYEQYF. DNA for the CDR3: TGCGCCAGCAGCTTGGCCAACCAGGGGGGCTACGAGCAGTACTTC. The V gene is TRBV5-1, the J gene TRBJ2-5; D is perhaps TRBD1 (7 bases). The J call is uncertain, as TRBJ2-7 better fits the DNA end. This CDR3 comprises 15 residues. Germline V gene sequence: CDR1 SGHRS, CDR2 YFSETQ.